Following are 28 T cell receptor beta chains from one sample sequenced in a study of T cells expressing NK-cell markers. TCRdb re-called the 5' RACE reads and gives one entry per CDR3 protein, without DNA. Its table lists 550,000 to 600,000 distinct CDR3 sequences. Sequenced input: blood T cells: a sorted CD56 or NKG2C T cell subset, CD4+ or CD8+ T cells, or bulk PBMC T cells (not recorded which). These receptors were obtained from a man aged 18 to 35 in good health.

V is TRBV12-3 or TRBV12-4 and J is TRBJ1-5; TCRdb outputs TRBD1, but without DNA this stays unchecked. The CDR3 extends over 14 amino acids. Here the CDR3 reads CASRIGQGGKPQHF.

This chain's CDR3 is CAISEGTLYEQFF. V gene TRBV10-3 combines with J gene TRBJ2-1; TCRdb reports TRBD1, a call that lacks DNA to check it against. The CDR3 consists of 13 residues. In germline, CDR1 is ENHRY, CDR2 SYGVKD.

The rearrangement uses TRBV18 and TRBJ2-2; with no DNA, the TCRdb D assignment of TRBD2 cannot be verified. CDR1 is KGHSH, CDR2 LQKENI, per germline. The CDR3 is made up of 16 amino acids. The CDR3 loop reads CASSPEPGLELGELFF.

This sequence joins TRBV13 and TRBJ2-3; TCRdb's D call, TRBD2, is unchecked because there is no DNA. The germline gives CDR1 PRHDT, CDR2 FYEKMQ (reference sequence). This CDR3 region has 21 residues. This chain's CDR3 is CASSSDLALTTRNHSTDTQYF.

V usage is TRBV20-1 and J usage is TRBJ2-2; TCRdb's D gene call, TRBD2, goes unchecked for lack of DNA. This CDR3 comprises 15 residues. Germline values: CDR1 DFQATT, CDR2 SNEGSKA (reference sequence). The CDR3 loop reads CSARSPGLAFGELFF.

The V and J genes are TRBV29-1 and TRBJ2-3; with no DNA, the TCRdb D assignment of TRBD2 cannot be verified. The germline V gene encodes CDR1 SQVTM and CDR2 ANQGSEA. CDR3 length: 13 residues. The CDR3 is CSVGPPYSDTQYF.

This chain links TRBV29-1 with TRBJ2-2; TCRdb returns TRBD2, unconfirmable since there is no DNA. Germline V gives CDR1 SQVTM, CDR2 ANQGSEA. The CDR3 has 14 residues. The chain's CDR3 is CSGVTSEDTGELFF.

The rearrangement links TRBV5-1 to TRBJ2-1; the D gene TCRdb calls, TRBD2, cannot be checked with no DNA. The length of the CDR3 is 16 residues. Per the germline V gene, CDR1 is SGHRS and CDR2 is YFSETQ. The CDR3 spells CASSLVRLAGDYEQFF.

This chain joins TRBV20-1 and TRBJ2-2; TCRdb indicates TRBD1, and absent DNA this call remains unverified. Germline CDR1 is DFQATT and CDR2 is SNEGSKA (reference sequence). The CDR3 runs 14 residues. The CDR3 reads CSARGQGVTGELFF.

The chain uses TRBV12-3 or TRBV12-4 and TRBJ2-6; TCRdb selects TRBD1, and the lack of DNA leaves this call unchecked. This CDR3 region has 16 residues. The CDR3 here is CASGRTGETGANVLTF.

The CDR3 spells CANPTGVRRHYEQYF. The chain joins TRBV25-1 to TRBJ2-7; checking the TCRdb D call of TRBD1 is not possible without DNA. The V gene's germline CDR1 is MGHDK and CDR2 SYGVNS. The length of the CDR3 is 15 residues.

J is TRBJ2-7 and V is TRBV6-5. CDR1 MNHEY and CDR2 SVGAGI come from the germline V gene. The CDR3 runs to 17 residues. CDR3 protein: CASSHTNSESHSYEQYF.

CDR3 residues: CASSFTQGMATEAFF. The chain has TRBV5-1 and TRBJ1-1; TCRdb names TRBD1, which stays unverified in the absence of DNA. CDR3 length: 15 amino acids. Germline CDR1 and CDR2: SGHRS and YFSETQ.

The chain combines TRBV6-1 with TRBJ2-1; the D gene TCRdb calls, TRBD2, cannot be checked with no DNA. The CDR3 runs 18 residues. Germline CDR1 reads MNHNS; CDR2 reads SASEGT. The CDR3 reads CASRPRTSADLSYNEQFF.

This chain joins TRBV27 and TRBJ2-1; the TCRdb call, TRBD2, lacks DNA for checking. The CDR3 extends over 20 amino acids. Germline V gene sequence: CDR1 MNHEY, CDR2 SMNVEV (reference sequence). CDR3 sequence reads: CASRPGTPDVSGRATYEQFF.

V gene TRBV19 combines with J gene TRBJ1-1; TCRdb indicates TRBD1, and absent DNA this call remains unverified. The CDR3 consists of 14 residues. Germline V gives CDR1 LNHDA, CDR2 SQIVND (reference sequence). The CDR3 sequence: CASSDQGVYTEAFF.

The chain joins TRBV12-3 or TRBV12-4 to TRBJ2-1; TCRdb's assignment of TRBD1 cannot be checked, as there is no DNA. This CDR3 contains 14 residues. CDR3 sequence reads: CASTHRLTGNEQFF.

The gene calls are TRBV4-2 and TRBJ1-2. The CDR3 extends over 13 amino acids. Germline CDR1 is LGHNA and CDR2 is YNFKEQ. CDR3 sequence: CASSQDGEGGYTF.

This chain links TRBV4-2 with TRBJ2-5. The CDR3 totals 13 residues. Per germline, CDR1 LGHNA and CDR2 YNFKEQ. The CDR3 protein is CASSQEWWETQYF.

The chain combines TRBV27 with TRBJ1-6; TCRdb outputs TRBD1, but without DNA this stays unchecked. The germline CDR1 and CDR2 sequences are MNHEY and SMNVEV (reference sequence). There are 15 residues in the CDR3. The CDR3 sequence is CASRDQGERNSPLHF.

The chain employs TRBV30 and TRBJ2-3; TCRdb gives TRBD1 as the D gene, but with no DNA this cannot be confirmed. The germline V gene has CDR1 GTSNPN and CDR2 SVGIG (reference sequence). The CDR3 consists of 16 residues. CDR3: CAWSPGTRFSTDTQYF.

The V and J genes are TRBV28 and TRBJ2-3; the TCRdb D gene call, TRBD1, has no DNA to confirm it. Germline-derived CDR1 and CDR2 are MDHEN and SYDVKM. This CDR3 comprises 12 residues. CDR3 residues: CASSRQGRFLYF.

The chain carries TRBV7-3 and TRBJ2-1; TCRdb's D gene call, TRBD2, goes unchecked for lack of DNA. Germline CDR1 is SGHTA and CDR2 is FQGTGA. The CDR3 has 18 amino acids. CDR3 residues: CASSVMTSGRHKSDEQFF.

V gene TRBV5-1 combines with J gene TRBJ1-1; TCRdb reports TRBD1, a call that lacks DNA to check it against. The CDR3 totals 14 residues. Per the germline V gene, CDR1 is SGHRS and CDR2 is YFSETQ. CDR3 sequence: CASFPSTGHTEAFF.

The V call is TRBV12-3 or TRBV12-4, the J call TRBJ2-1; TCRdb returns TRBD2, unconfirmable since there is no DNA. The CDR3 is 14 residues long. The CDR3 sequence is CASRSGAGYNEQFF.

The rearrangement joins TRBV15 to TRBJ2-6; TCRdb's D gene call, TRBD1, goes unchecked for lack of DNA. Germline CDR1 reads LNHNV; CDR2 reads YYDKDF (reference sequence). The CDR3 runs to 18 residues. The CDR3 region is CATSGSFRGPSGANVLTF.

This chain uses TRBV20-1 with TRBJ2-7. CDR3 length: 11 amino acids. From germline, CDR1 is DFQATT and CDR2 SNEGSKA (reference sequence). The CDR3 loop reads CSATDLNEQYF.

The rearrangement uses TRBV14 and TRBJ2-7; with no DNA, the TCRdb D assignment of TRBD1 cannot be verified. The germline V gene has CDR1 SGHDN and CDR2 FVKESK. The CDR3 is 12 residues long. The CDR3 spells CASSKTRQEQYF.